This section outlines one T cell receptor beta chain sequence together with its context. This entry belongs to a study of blood T cell repertoires in COVID-19. Study-wide background: Acute and convalescent COVID-19 specimens originated in the United States, Italy and Spain. PBMCs, B-cell-depleted T cells, or T cells provided the cDNA or gDNA that made up the material.

V lost 5 bases and J 6 bases, leaving 9 bases between the germline ends. Germline V CDR1 and CDR2: LGHDT, YNNKEL (reference sequence). The CDR3 extends over 12 amino acids. The authors' processing: Reference gene primer amplification gave nucleated cell count estimates. TCRdb's table, derived via immunoSEQ multiplex PCR, lists solely in-frame clones and lacks some. From that table come the V and J calls and clone size; the DNA was used to work out D and trimming. In the table there are tens of thousands of clones, about 82% of which are singletons. Sequencing was performed on peripheral blood. The V call is TRBV3-1 (or the pseudogene TRBV3-2), the J call TRBJ2-3; tentative D call: TRBD2 (6 bases). This TCR came from a woman aged 55-75 years with acute or convalescent COVID-19. The CDR3, as DNA: TGTGCCAGCAGCAACCGGGGGGATACGCAGTATTTT. Protein: CASSNRGDTQYF.